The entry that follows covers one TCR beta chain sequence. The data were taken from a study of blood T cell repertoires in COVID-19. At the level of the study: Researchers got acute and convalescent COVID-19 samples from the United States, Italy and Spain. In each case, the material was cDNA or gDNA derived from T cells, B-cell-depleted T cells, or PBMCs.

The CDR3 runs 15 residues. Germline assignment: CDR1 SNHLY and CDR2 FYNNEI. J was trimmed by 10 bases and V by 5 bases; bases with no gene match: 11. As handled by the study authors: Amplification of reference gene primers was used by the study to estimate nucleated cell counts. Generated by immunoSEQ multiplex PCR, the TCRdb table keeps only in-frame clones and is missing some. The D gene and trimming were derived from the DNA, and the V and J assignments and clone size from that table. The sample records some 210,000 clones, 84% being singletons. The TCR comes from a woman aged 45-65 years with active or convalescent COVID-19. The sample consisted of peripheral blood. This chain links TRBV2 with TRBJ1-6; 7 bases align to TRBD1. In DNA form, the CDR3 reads TGTGCCAGCAGTCCCAGGGACAGTACCGGCTCACCCCTCCACTTT. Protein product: CASSPRDSTGSPLHF. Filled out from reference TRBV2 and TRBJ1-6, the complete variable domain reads EPEVTQTPSHQVTQMGQEVILRCVPISNHLYFYWYRQILGQKVEFLVSFYNNEISEKSEIFDDQFSVERPDGSNFTLKIRSTKLEDSAMYFCASSPRDSTGSPLHFGNGTRLTVT.